A selection of T cell receptor beta chains follows, all from one sample in a study of cytomegalovirus exposure and HLA in healthy donors. This table comes from immunoSEQ multiplex PCR, and its TCRdb copy is limited to in-frame clones, with some not included. Of 40,000 to 50,000 clones listed, around 68% are singletons. Sequences were obtained from PBMCs. The receptor set was obtained from a man aged 30 to 39 in good health and CMV-seronegative. Each CDR3 is given with its conserved first and last residue. The D gene is left open where the match is weak. A row's size may be missing; if present it is once, few, many or a size class.

D gene,V gene,clone size,J gene,CDR3 DNA,CDR3 protein
-,TRBV6-5,-,TRBJ2-7,TGTGCCAGCAGTCCTCATCACGGGGAGACCTACGAGCAGTACTTC,CASSPHHGETYEQYF
-,TRBV10-2,-,TRBJ1-2,TGCGCCAGCAGTGAGTCCCGCTGGCTCTATGGCTACACCTTC,CASSESRWLYGYTF
-,TRBV6-1,few,TRBJ1-2,TGTGCCAGCAGTGAAAACACCAATAACTATGGCTACACCTTC,CASSENTNNYGYTF
TRBD2,TRBV15,-,TRBJ2-4,TGTGCCACCAGCCAGATGGGGGGCAGGGCAGGCGCCACTAGCGGTGTAGCCAAAAACATTCAGTACTTC,CATSQMGGRAGATSGVAKNIQYF
TRBD1,TRBV5-6,few,TRBJ1-4,TGTGCCAGCAGCTTGACAGGGGGGGGAACTAATGAAAAACTGTTTTTT,CASSLTGGGTNEKLFF
TRBD2,TRBV5-1,few,TRBJ2-1,TGCGCCAGCAGCTTGGGACTAGCGGACTACAATGAGCAGTTCTTC,CASSLGLADYNEQFF
TRBD2,TRBV6-5,-,TRBJ2-7,TGTGCCAGCAGTTACTCAACTAGCGGGAGTTTCGAGCAGTACTTC,CASSYSTSGSFEQYF
TRBD1,TRBV5-5,once,TRBJ1-2,TGTGCCAGCAGCCCGACCCTGGGACAGGGGGCTACCTATGGCTACACCTTC,CASSPTLGQGATYGYTF
TRBD1,TRBV4-1,-,TRBJ1-2,TGCGCCAGCAGCCAAGGACAGGGGGCCTATAACTATGGCTACACCTTC,CASSQGQGAYNYGYTF
TRBD2,TRBV5-4,-,TRBJ2-1,TGTGCCAGCAGCTCCCGGGACTACCACAATGAGCAGTTCTTC,CASSSRDYHNEQFF
-,TRBV19,once,TRBJ2-3,TGTGCCAGTAGTATAGTTGGCAGTCCAGATACGCAGTATTTT,CASSIVGSPDTQYF
-,TRBV29-1,once,TRBJ1-1,TGCAGCTTCCAGGGGCAGCTAAACACTGAAGCTTTCTTT,CSFQGQLNTEAFF
TRBD1,TRBV5-1,-,TRBJ1-1,TGCGCCAGCAGCCTGACAGGGGTGGGCACTGAAGCTTTCTTT,CASSLTGVGTEAFF
-,TRBV6-6,-,TRBJ2-5,TGTGCCAGCAGCCAGGACTGGTCGCAGACCCAGTACTTC,CASSQDWSQTQYF
-,TRBV19,-,TRBJ2-3,TGTGCCAGTACTACGACTAGATTAGCAGATACGCAGTATTTT,CASTTTRLADTQYF
-,TRBV5-4,-,TRBJ2-1,TGTGCCAGCAGTTTTAACCCCCAGTACAATGAGCAGTTCTTC,CASSFNPQYNEQFF
TRBD2,TRBV11-3,-,TRBJ2-7,TGTGCCAGCAGCCCCGGGGGGGGGACTGGATCCTACGAGCAGTACTTC,CASSPGGGTGSYEQYF
-,TRBV5-8,-,TRBJ1-1,TGTGCCAGCAGCTTGAATGGGGAGGGAATAACGTGGGCTTTCTTT,CASSLNGEGITWAFF
TRBD2,TRBV11-3,few,TRBJ2-7,TGTGCCAGCAGCTGGGGGACTAGCGACTCCTACGAGCAGTACTTC,CASSWGTSDSYEQYF
TRBD1,TRBV5-1,-,TRBJ1-3,TGCGCCAGCAGCTTGGCCGGGACAGGGGGCGTAGGCTCTGGAAACACCATATATTTT,CASSLAGTGGVGSGNTIYF
-,TRBV5-1,-,TRBJ2-7,TGCGCCAGCAGCTTAGGACAGCACTACGAGCAGTACTTC,CASSLGQHYEQYF
-,TRBV1,few,TRBJ1-5,TGCACCAGCAGCCAAGATATTGGGCAGGGAAGCAATCAGCCCCAGCATTTT,CTSSQDIGQGSNQPQHF
-,TRBV5-4,once,TRBJ2-3,TGTGCCAGCAGCTTGTCTAGCACAGATACGCAGTATTTT,CASSLSSTDTQYF
-,TRBV29-1,-,TRBJ2-2,TGCAGCGTTGTCCCGAGGGCCGGGGAGCTGTTTTTT,CSVVPRAGELFF
-,TRBV30,few,TRBJ1-2,TGTGCCTGGGACAGGACTAACTATGGCTACACCTTC,CAWDRTNYGYTF
-,TRBV7-2,-,TRBJ1-2,TGTGCCAGCACCCCCGAAGAGGGCTATGGCTACACCTTC,CASTPEEGYGYTF
-,TRBV6-5,-,TRBJ2-7,TGTGCCAGCAGTTACGGGCCAGGGCTGGGGGAGCAGTACTTC,CASSYGPGLGEQYF
-,TRBV5-1,-,TRBJ2-1,TGCGCCAGCAGCGCCAGGGTAGGGATAGGTAATGAGCAGTTCTTC,CASSARVGIGNEQFF
-,TRBV5-1,-,TRBJ1-2,TGCGCCAGCAGCCCAGGGGCCACCGGGGATGGCTACACCTTC,CASSPGATGDGYTF
TRBD2,TRBV29-1,-,TRBJ2-1,TGCAGCGTGAAACAGGCGGGACTAGCGGGAGGCGAGCAGTTCTTC,CSVKQAGLAGGEQFF
TRBD1,TRBV14,-,TRBJ2-7,TGTGCCAGCAGCCAAGTGGGACAGATATACGAGCAGTACTTC,CASSQVGQIYEQYF
TRBD1,TRBV2,-,TRBJ1-1,TGTGCCAGCAGAGTAGGCAGGGGGCGCACTGAAGCTTTCTTT,CASRVGRGRTEAFF
TRBD2,TRBV11-2,once,TRBJ2-5,TGTGCCAGCAGCTTAACAGCGGGAGGAAAAGAGACCCAGTACTTC,CASSLTAGGKETQYF
TRBD1,TRBV6-1,once,TRBJ1-1,TGTGCCAGCATTTCAGGGGGCGTCGCGAACACTGAAGCTTTCTTT,CASISGGVANTEAFF
TRBD2,TRBV27,-,TRBJ2-1,TGTGCCAGCAGTGGGGTAACACTAGCGGAGCAGTTCTTC,CASSGVTLAEQFF
TRBD1,TRBV25-1,-,TRBJ2-3,TGTGCCAGCAGTGAAGGCTGGGACAGGACATACACAGATACGCAGTATTTT,CASSEGWDRTYTDTQYF
-,TRBV5-8,-,TRBJ2-1,TGTGCCAGCAGCTTGGGGGGCGGTTTAGGCTCCTACAATGAGCAGTTCTTC,CASSLGGGLGSYNEQFF
-,TRBV28,-,TRBJ1-5,TGTGCCAGCAGTCGCCTCCGGGACAATCAGCCCCAGCATTTT,CASSRLRDNQPQHF
TRBD1,TRBV5-4,-,TRBJ2-7,TGTGCCAGCAGCTTGGATGGCAAGGGGGCGCAGGAGCAGTACTTC,CASSLDGKGAQEQYF
TRBD2,TRBV6-1,-,TRBJ2-1,TGTGCCAGCAGTGCCCGCGGGGGAGGGATTGAGCGTGAGCAGTTCTTC,CASSARGGGIEREQFF
-,TRBV1,-,TRBJ1-5,TGCACCAGCAGCCCACATAGCAATCAGCCCCAGCATTTT,CTSSPHSNQPQHF
-,TRBV28,-,TRBJ1-2,TGTGCCAGCAGTTCTTCAGGGGACGCAGACGGCTATGGCTACACCTTC,CASSSSGDADGYGYTF
TRBD1,TRBV9,-,TRBJ2-4,TGTGCCAGCAGCGTAGCGCATCTGACTCAGGGGGACATTCAGTACTTC,CASSVAHLTQGDIQYF
-,TRBV6-6,-,TRBJ1-1,TGTGCCAGCAGTTACCTAGGGAACACTGAAGCTTTCTTT,CASSYLGNTEAFF
TRBD2,TRBV4-1,-,TRBJ2-2,TGCGCCAGCAGCCTTCCAGAAACTTTTAGCGGGAGGCACACCGGGGAGCTGTTTTTT,CASSLPETFSGRHTGELFF
TRBD1,TRBV30,-,TRBJ2-1,TGTGCCTGGAGTTGGGGGTTCGGGACAGGGATTTACAATGAGCAGTTCTTC,CAWSWGFGTGIYNEQFF
-,TRBV6-5,-,TRBJ2-2,TGTGCCAGCAGTTACCAAACTGGTACGAACACCGGGGAGCTGTTTTTT,CASSYQTGTNTGELFF
TRBD2,TRBV5-1,-,TRBJ2-2,TGCGCCAGCAGCTCAAGACTAGCGGGAGGCACGAACACCGGGGAGCTGTTTTTT,CASSSRLAGGTNTGELFF
-,TRBV6-1,-,TRBJ2-6,TGTGTCAGCAGTGACCAGGGCACCTCTGGGGCCAACGTCCTGACTTTC,CVSSDQGTSGANVLTF
-,TRBV2,-,TRBJ2-7,TGTGCCAGCAGTGAAGCGCGCGGTTACGAGCAGTACTTC,CASSEARGYEQYF
-,TRBV5-1,-,TRBJ1-2,TGCGCCAGCAGCTTGGATGCGACAGGCTTCGGCTACACCTTC,CASSLDATGFGYTF
TRBD1,TRBV2,-,TRBJ2-3,TGTGCCAGCAGGGACAGGACTGGTAGCACAGATACGCAGTATTTT,CASRDRTGSTDTQYF
-,TRBV19,-,TRBJ2-7,TGTGCCAGTAGATTCGCGGGGTCCCACGAGCAGTACTTC,CASRFAGSHEQYF
TRBD1,TRBV5-4,few,TRBJ2-7,TGTGCCAGCAGCTTTAATCCGGACAGGGGCTACGAGCAGTACTTC,CASSFNPDRGYEQYF
TRBD2,TRBV7-6,-,TRBJ2-5,TGTGCCAGCGGGACTAGCGGGAGCCAAGAGACCCAGTACTTC,CASGTSGSQETQYF
-,TRBV28,-,TRBJ1-5,TGTGCCAGCGGAAGCAGGGGAATTAGCAATCAGCCCCAGCATTTT,CASGSRGISNQPQHF
-,TRBV6-4,once,TRBJ2-1,TGTGCCAGCAGTGAGCCGAACACCCCGGGGGAGTCGGACTACAATGAGCAGTTCTTC,CASSEPNTPGESDYNEQFF